This T cell receptor beta chain was sequenced in a study of beta chain features in type 1 diabetes. Sequencing targeted expressed TCRB transcripts, as all isolated RNA had been reverse transcribed. Some clones are missing from TCRdb's copy, which holds only in-frame ones; the method was immunoSEQ multiplex PCR. The sample contains about 120,000 clones, about 17% of which appear only once. Germline V gene lookup returns CDR1 SNHLY and CDR2 FYNNEI. The ends lost 9 bases at V and 5 bases at J; junction bases unmatched: 7. The CDR3 length is 14 residues. Study findings and constraints: Among patients with Type 1 diabetes, TCRB CDR3s were moderately but significantly shorter in every one of the four CD4+ subsets.

This clone turned up a few times. No antigen is known for it. This chain uses TRBV2 with TRBJ2-2; 9 nucleotides agree with TRBD1. Sequenced material: central memory CD4+ T cells from blood. This clonotype originated in a young man with type 1 diabetes. CDR3: CASPGTGRTGELFF. CDR3 DNA sequence: TGTGCCAGTCCCGGGACAGGGAGGACCGGGGAGCTGTTTTTT.